What follows are 16 T cell receptor beta chains derived from one specimen sequenced in a study of neurological immune-mediated disorders (dated by TCRdb to between 2018 and 2020). Libraries were made using 5' RACE. TCRdb records Illumina HiSeq 2500 as the sequencer. TCRdb applied fastp at Q25 and MiXCR to the public reads, then kept only in-frame beta chains. Here each entry gathers all rows of one CDR3 protein and keeps the most common genes and DNA. Here the sample has tens of thousands of distinct CDR3 sequences; 3% to 3.5% occur a single time. The top ten clonotypes cover 3% to 4% of the sample. The sequenced sample was PBMCs. All receptors come from a man in his forties or fifties with multiple sclerosis.

This clonotype was counted at least ten times. The chain employs TRBV5-1 and TRBJ1-1, with 8 nucleotides matching TRBD1. CDR1 is SGHRS, CDR2 YFSETQ, per germline. The CDR3 length is 14 residues. V lost 4 bases, J lost 5 bases, and 7 bases stayed unmatched. As DNA, the CDR3 is TGCGCCAGCAGCGGCGGACAGGGCAGTACTGAAGCTTTCTTT. Translation gives CASSGGQGSTEAFF.

Many counts were recorded for this clonotype. The chain joins TRBV7-2 to TRBJ2-5; 11 bases fit TRBD2. Germline values: CDR1 SGHTA, CDR2 FQGNSA. The CDR3 covers 13 residues. V dropped 4 bases and J dropped 5; count of bases not matched to a gene: 0. The CDR3 sequence: CASSSSGGETQYF. The CDR3 DNA reads TGTGCCAGCAGCTCTAGCGGGGGGGAGACCCAGTACTTC. The full variable domain, completed using reference TRBV7-2 and TRBJ2-5, is GAGVSQSPSNKVTEKGKDVELRCDPISGHTALYWYRQSLGQGLEFLIYFQGNSAPDKSGLPSDRFSAERTGGSVSTLTIQRTQQEDSAVYLCASSSSGGETQYFGPGTRLLVL.

The table lists this clonotype with many counts. The rearrangement links TRBV7-2 to TRBJ2-3; D not certain. This CDR3 spans 14 amino acids. The V and J ends lost 5 bases and 6 bases respectively, with 15 bases between them. Germline CDR1 and CDR2: SGHTA and FQGNSA. In DNA, the CDR3 is TGTGCCAGCAGCCAAGCATTGAGTTGGGATACGCAGTATTTT. Translated, it gives CASSQALSWDTQYF. Supplemented by reference TRBV7-2 and TRBJ2-3, the full variable domain reads GAGVSQSPSNKVTEKGKDVELRCDPISGHTALYWYRQSLGQGLEFLIYFQGNSAPDKSGLPSDRFSAERTGGSVSTLTIQRTQQEDSAVYLCASSQALSWDTQYFGPGTRLTVL.

Remarks on this clonotype: In this CDR3 the conserved last residue, phenylalanine or tryptophan, is missing, so a read error is likely. The chain has TRBV5-1 and TRBJ2-3, with D hard to call. The CDR3 has 14 residues. Germline CDR1 and CDR2: SGHRS and YFSETQ. V lost 0 bases and J 1 base, leaving 6 bases between the germline ends. CDR3: CASSLDWGTDTQYN. In DNA, the CDR3 is TGCGCCAGCAGCTTGGATTGGGGCACAGATACGCAGTATAAT.

Ten or more counts support this clonotype. The CDR3 DNA follows: TGTGCCAGCAGTCCGCCTCGTGGGCCCCAGCATTTT. Encoded protein: CASSPPRGPQHF. This chain uses TRBV27 with TRBJ1-5; D is ambiguous. Germline-derived CDR1 and CDR2 are MNHEY and SMNVEV (reference sequence). The CDR3 extends over 12 amino acids. V was shortened by 5 bases and J by 9 bases, with 11 bases between the two germline ends.

There are many counts of this clonotype. The rearrangement uses TRBV9 and TRBJ1-1, with no clear D. CDR3 length equals 14 residues. The germline CDR1 and CDR2 sequences are SGDLS and YYNGEE. Deletions cut 3 bases from V and 3 bases from J, with 12 bases between. DNA for the CDR3: TGTGCCAGCAGCGGCTGGACCCGGGACACTGAAGCTTTCTTT. Translated: CASSGWTRDTEAFF.

This clonotype occurred many times. The genes are TRBV7-9 and TRBJ2-7, with TRBD1 matching over 7 bases. The CDR3 has 15 residues. The germline V gene encodes CDR1 SEHNR and CDR2 FQNEAQ (reference sequence). With V trimmed by 1 base and J by 3 bases, 6 bases remained unmatched. For the CDR3, the DNA is TGTGCCAGCAGCTTAGGAGCAGGGGGTTTCTACGAGCAGTACTTC. This translates into CASSLGAGGFYEQYF.

This clonotype appeared many times. The chain links TRBV2 to TRBJ2-3; 8 nucleotides agree with TRBD2. There are 15 residues in the CDR3. The germline V gene encodes CDR1 SNHLY and CDR2 FYNNEI. V dropped 0 bases and J dropped 4; count of bases not matched to a gene: 3. The CDR3 bases are TGTGCCAGCAGTGAAGCGCGGGGGGCCGCAGATACGCAGTATTTT. Protein product: CASSEARGAADTQYF.

This clonotype was detected many times. The V gene is TRBV5-1, the J gene TRBJ2-7, with 10 bases identical to TRBD1. CDR1 is SGHRS and CDR2 is YFSETQ in the germline V gene. The CDR3 runs 15 residues. The ends lost 0 bases at V and 7 bases at J; junction bases unmatched: 7. The DNA for the CDR3 is TGCGCCAGCAGCTTGGACGGGACAGGGGAGCGAGAGCAGTACTTC. Encoded protein: CASSLDGTGEREQYF.

This clonotype has a count of ten or more. The rearrangement links TRBV7-2 to TRBJ1-1, with 12 bases identical to TRBD1. From germline, CDR1 is SGHTA and CDR2 FQGNSA. The CDR3 spans 16 residues. V lost 5 bases and J lost 3; bases outside the gene matches: 7. CDR3 amino acids: CASSRRDRGQDTEAFF. The DNA of the CDR3 is TGTGCCAGCAGCCGACGGGACAGGGGGCAGGACACTGAAGCTTTCTTT. The complete variable domain, with remaining parts taken from reference TRBV7-2 and TRBJ1-1, reads GAGVSQSPSNKVTEKGKDVELRCDPISGHTALYWYRQSLGQGLEFLIYFQGNSAPDKSGLPSDRFSAERTGGSVSTLTIQRTQQEDSAVYLCASSRRDRGQDTEAFFGQGTRLTVV.

For this clonotype: Since the CDR3 does not end with the conserved phenylalanine or tryptophan, this likely comes from a read error. The chain couples TRBV12-3 or TRBV12-4 to TRBJ1-1; weak D call: TRBD1 (5 bases). The CDR3 consists of 13 residues. The ends were cut back, 7 bases at V and 1 base at J, with 10 bases in the middle. The CDR3: CASISRGNTEAFN. The DNA of the CDR3 is TGTGCCAGCATTAGTAGGGGGAACACTGAAGCTTTCAAT.

This clonotype appeared many times. The rearrangement uses TRBV7-3 and TRBJ2-2; a possible D gene is TRBD1 (5 bases). This CDR3 has 16 amino acids. Trimming shortened V by 3 bases and J by 0 bases, and 11 bases separated the two germline ends. CDR1 and CDR2 (germline): SGHTA, FQGTGA. CDR3 loop: CASSLFSRANTGELFF. The CDR3 DNA reads TGTGCCAGCAGCTTGTTCTCCAGGGCGAACACCGGGGAGCTGTTTTTT.

This clonotype was seen at least ten times. V usage is TRBV5-5 and J usage is TRBJ2-2, with 8 bases that match TRBD1. This CDR3 has 16 residues. Germline lookup yields CDR1 SGHKS and CDR2 YYEKEE (reference sequence). The ends lost 6 bases at V and 7 bases at J; junction bases unmatched: 14. The CDR3 nucleotides are TGTGCCAGCACCTCCCCCGCGGACAGGGTAGGCGGGGAGCTGTTTTTT. Amino acids: CASTSPADRVGGELFF.

Many counts were recorded for this clonotype. V usage is TRBV10-3 and J usage is TRBJ1-2, with 7 bases identical to TRBD1. The CDR3 is 15 amino acids. Germline values: CDR1 ENHRY, CDR2 SYGVKD. V lost 5 bases to trimming and J lost 8 bases; unmatched junction nucleotides: 14. The CDR3 bases are TGTGCCATCAGTATCGCCGGGACAGCGGGGATGGGCTACACCTTC. It encodes CAISIAGTAGMGYTF.

This clonotype occurred many times. The chain couples TRBV7-2 to TRBJ2-1; 8 nucleotides line up with TRBD1. The V gene's germline CDR1 is SGHTA and CDR2 FQGNSA. V trimming: 4 bases; J trimming: 10 bases; junction bases outside the gene matches: 15. The CDR3 sequence is 16 residues long. This CDR3 reads CASSSRTGRPKWEQFF. The CDR3 nucleotides are TGTGCCAGCAGCTCCCGGACAGGGCGCCCAAAATGGGAGCAGTTCTTC.

This clonotype appeared many times. This sequence joins TRBV29-1 and TRBJ1-2; no clear D. Germline CDR1 reads SQVTM; CDR2 reads ANQGSEA. Trimming pared 3 bases from V and 8 bases from J, leaving 10 bases between. CDR3 size: 11 residues. The CDR3 sequence: CSVDTGDGYTF. The CDR3 bases are TGCAGCGTTGATACCGGCGACGGCTACACCTTC.